This passage covers 11 T cell receptor beta chains from one sample sequenced in a study of T-cell reconstitution after alpha-beta-depleted transplantation in children. Unique molecular identifiers were incorporated into the prepared TCRbeta library. TCRdb called the PCR reads again in MiXCR, with one record for every CDR3 protein. The sample comprises about 250,000 distinct CDR3 sequences, about 24% of which are singletons, and more than 4.5% rests with the top ten. The input for sequencing was PBMCs, mostly from graft donor cells, taken 360 days after TCRalphabeta/CD19-depleted stem cell transplant. Source of these receptors: a female patient aged 2-10 years who had a stem cell transplant for congenital amegakaryocytic thrombocytopenia, so the T cells may come from the graft donor.

The CDR3 DNA sequence: TGCGCCAGCAGCCCTTCACGGGAGGGCTACACCTTC. It translates to CASSPSREGYTF. The V gene is TRBV5-1, the J gene TRBJ1-2; D not certain. The germline gives CDR1 SGHRS, CDR2 YFSETQ. Trimming removed 4 bases at V and 8 bases at J, with 12 bases between. The CDR3 sequence is 12 residues long.

This sequence joins TRBV15 and TRBJ2-1; D gene unclear. The germline gives CDR1 LNHNV, CDR2 YYDKDF (reference sequence). V shed 3 bases and J shed 9 bases, with 9 bases lying between them. The CDR3 has 12 amino acids. CDR3 protein: CATSRWDTEQFF. DNA for the CDR3: TGTGCCACCAGCAGGTGGGATACTGAGCAGTTCTTC.

This clonotype was detected a few times. This sequence joins TRBV9 and TRBJ2-3; no firm D call. The CDR3 has 12 residues. Germline CDR1 SGDLS, CDR2 YYNGEE. Between the trimmed V and J ends, which lost 2 bases and 6 bases, there was a span of 7 bases. CDR3 loop: CASSVRRDTQYF. The DNA of the CDR3 is TGTGCCAGCAGCGTCCGTAGGGATACGCAGTATTTT.

This clonotype was seen a few times. This chain connects TRBV2 to TRBJ1-6; D is unresolved. Trimming pared 1 base from V and 8 bases from J, leaving 12 bases between. CDR1 SNHLY and CDR2 FYNNEI come from the germline V gene. This CDR3 has 15 residues. The CDR3 region is CASSEGTLSYSPLHF. DNA for the CDR3: TGTGCCAGCAGTGAAGGGACTTTATCCTATTCACCCCTCCACTTT.

The chain couples TRBV28 to TRBJ2-3; 8 bases align to TRBD2. Germline V gene lookup returns CDR1 MDHEN and CDR2 SYDVKM. This CDR3 has 22 amino acids. Losses at the gene ends were 3 bases for V and 3 bases for J; bases not matched to a gene: 26. The CDR3 sequence: CASSLGTQGRHGGGRSTDTQYF. In nucleotides, the CDR3 is TGTGCCAGCAGTTTGGGCACGCAGGGTAGGCATGGCGGCGGGAGGTCGACAGATACGCAGTATTTT.

This clonotype was seen more than once but under ten times. The chain combines TRBV6-2 or TRBV6-3 with TRBJ2-1; maybe TRBD2 (6 bases). Trimming cost V 2 bases and J 4 bases, with 12 bases left between them. The CDR3 totals 15 residues. In germline, CDR1 is MNHEY, CDR2 SVGEGT. Here the CDR3 reads CASSYGGTPYNEQFF. The CDR3 DNA follows: TGTGCCAGCAGTTACGGCGGGACCCCGTACAATGAGCAGTTCTTC.

There are a few counts of this clonotype. The DNA of the CDR3 is TGTGCCACCAGTGACCATTACGAGCAGTACTTC. Its protein product is CATSDHYEQYF. V and J are TRBV24-1 and TRBJ2-7; D is unresolved. Germline V gives CDR1 KGHDR, CDR2 SFDVKD. The CDR3 runs to 11 residues. Deletions cut 4 bases from V and 4 bases from J, with 4 bases between.

This clonotype was observed many times. V usage is TRBV12-3 or TRBV12-4 and J usage is TRBJ2-7; no clear D. Trimming stripped 5 bases from V and 1 base from J, with 12 bases between. The CDR3 length is 14 residues. This CDR3 is CASSGRIGSYEQYF. Here the CDR3 DNA reads TGTGCCAGCAGTGGTCGTATAGGATCCTACGAGCAGTACTTC.

The chain has TRBV20-1 and TRBJ2-1; D ambiguous. Germline-derived CDR1 and CDR2 are DFQATT and SNEGSKA (reference sequence). Trimming left V 3 bases short and J 4 bases short, with 13 bases between. This CDR3 contains 14 residues. The CDR3 region is CSASAGLPYNEQFF. CDR3 DNA: TGCAGTGCTAGTGCTGGCTTACCTTACAATGAGCAGTTCTTC.

This clonotype has just a few counts. This chain uses TRBV20-1 with TRBJ2-5, with 7 nucleotides matching TRBD2. The CDR3 contains 16 residues. The trim removed 6 bases at V and 3 bases at J, leaving 16 bases unmatched. Germline CDR1 is DFQATT and CDR2 is SNEGSKA (reference sequence). This CDR3 is CSAAPPREGSKETQYF. CDR3 nucleotide sequence: TGCAGTGCCGCTCCCCCGAGGGAGGGCTCTAAAGAGACCCAGTACTTC.

The rearrangement uses TRBV7-6 and TRBJ2-2, with TRBD1 identical over 9 bases. Per germline, CDR1 SGHVS and CDR2 FNYEAQ. The V segment lost 1 base and the J segment 6 bases; nucleotides outside the gene matches: 3. The CDR3 totals 15 residues. CDR3 sequence (DNA): TGTGCCAGCAGCTTAGACACAGGGGGCTCCGGGGAGCTGTTTTTT. The encoded protein is CASSLDTGGSGELFF. The full variable domain, rest sourced from reference TRBV7-6 and TRBJ2-2, is GAGVSQSPRYKVTKRGQDVALRCDPISGHVSLYWYRQALGQGPEFLTYFNYEAQQDKSGLPNDRFSAERPEGSISTLTIQRTEQRDSAMYRCASSLDTGGSGELFFGEGSRLTVL.